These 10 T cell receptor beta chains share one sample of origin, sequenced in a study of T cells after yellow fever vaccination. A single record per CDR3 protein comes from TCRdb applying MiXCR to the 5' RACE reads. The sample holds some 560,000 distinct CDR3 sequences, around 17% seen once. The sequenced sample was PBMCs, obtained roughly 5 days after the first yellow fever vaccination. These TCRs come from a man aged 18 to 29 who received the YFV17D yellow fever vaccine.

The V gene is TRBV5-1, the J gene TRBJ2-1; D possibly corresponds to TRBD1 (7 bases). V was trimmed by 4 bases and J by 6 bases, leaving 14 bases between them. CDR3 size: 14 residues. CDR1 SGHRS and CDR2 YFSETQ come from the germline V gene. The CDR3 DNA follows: TGCGCCAGCAGCGCCGACAGGGACTCCAATGAGCAGTTCTTC. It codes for CASSADRDSNEQFF.

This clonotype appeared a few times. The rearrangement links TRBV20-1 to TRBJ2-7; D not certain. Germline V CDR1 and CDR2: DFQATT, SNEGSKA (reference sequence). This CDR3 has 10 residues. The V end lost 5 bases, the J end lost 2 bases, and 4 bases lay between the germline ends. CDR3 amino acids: CSAGAYEQYF. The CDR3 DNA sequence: TGCAGTGCTGGGGCCTACGAGCAGTACTTC.

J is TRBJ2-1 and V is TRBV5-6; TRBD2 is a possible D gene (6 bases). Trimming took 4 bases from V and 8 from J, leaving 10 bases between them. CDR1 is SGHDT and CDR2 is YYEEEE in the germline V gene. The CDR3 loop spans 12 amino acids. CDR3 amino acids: CASSPGTDEQFF. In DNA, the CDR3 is TGTGCCAGCAGCCCAGGGACTGATGAGCAGTTCTTC.

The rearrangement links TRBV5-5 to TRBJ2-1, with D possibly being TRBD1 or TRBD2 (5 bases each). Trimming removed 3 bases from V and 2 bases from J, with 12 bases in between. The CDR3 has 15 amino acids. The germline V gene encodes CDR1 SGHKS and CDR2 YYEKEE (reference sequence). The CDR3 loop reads CASSWSGQPYNEQFF. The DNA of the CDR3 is TGTGCCAGCAGCTGGTCGGGGCAACCCTACAATGAGCAGTTCTTC.

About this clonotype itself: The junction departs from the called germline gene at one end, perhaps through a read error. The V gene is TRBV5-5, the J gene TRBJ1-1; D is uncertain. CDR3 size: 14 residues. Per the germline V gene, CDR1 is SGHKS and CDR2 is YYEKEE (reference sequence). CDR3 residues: CASRLDLSNTEAFF. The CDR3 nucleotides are TGTGCCAGCAGATTGGACCTATCGAACACTGAAGCTTTCTTT. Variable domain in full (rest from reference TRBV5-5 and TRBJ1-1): DAGVTQSPTHLIKTRGQQVTLRCSPISGHKSVSWYQQVLGQGPQFIFQYYEKEERGRGNFPDRFSARQFPNYSSELNVNALLLGDSALYLCASRLDLSNTEAFFGQGTRLTVV.

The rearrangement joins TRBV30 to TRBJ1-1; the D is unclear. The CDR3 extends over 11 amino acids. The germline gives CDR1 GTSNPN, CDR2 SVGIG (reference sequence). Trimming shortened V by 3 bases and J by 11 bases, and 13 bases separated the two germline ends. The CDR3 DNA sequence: TGTGCCTGGAGCCGTCGGGTGGAGGCTTTCTTT. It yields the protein CAWSRRVEAFF.

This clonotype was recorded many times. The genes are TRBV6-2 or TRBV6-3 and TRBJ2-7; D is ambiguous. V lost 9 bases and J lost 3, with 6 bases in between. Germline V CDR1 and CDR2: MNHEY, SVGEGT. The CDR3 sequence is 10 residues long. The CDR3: CASSDYEQYF. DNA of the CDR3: TGTGCCAGTAGTGACTACGAGCAGTACTTC.

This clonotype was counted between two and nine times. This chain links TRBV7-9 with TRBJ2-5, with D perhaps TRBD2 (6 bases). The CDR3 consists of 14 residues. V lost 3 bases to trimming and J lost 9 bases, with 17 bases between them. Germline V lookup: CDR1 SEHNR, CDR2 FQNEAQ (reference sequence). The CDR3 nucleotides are TGTGCCAGCAGCTTGGGGGTCGGCTCGGGGGCCCAGTACTTC. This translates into CASSLGVGSGAQYF.

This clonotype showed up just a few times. This CDR3 reads CASSQDPGRGGFLSNQPQHF. Written as DNA, the CDR3 is TGCGCCAGCAGCCAAGATCCTGGCAGGGGGGGGTTTTTGAGCAATCAGCCCCAGCATTTT. This sequence joins TRBV4-1 and TRBJ1-5; 7 bases fit TRBD1. CDR1 MGHRA and CDR2 YSYEKL come from the germline V gene. The CDR3 is 20 residues long. V lost 0 bases to trimming and J lost 1 base; unmatched junction nucleotides: 15.

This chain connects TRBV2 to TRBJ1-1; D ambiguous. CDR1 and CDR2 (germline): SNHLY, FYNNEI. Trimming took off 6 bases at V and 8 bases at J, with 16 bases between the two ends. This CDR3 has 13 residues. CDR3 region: CASRARDFGEAFF. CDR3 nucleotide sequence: TGTGCCAGCAGGGCTCGCGATTTCGGGGAAGCTTTCTTT.